The present T cell receptor beta chain was sequenced within a study of CXCR3-negative and CXCR3-positive naive CD8 T cells. Across the whole study: For each library, about 1.5 +/- 0.3 million TRB reads were obtained, 120 million to 150 million in total.

The TRB cDNA libraries were prepared by 5' RACE with UMI labels. TCRdb reworked the 5' RACE reads into one entry per CDR3 protein, no DNA. This sample contains around 88,000 distinct CDR3 sequences. Study-wide points: Similar TRBV-TRBJ gene usage was seen in naive CXCR3-negative and CXCR3-positive cells, but not in memory cells. When CXCR3-positive naive cells were set against CXCR3-negative naive cells, the former had more hydrophobic TRB CDR3s.

Germline V gene lookup returns CDR1 MDHEN and CDR2 SYDVKM. The CDR3 sequence is 14 residues long. On this clonotype itself: Antigen: not known.

The V gene is TRBV28, the J gene TRBJ1-2. Sequencing was performed on naive CXCR3+ CD8+ T cells from blood. Subset denoted: CD45RO-CCR7+CD27+CD95- naive CD8+ T cells expressing CXCR3 (TNR3+). The receptor was isolated from a human donor in good health. Some clones in this sample may be carry-over from other donors' samples. CDR3 in amino acids: CASSFEGHDYGYTF.